This T cell receptor (beta chain) emerged from a study of cytomegalovirus exposure and HLA in healthy donors. Study results and caveats: It was reportedly the case that the classifier diagnosed cytomegalovirus status with high specificity and sensitivity.

In germline, CDR1 is SGHDT, CDR2 YYEEEE. V lost 1 base and J lost 0, with 13 bases in between. This CDR3 has 16 amino acids. PCR employed 60 Vbeta and 13 Jbeta primers. Assay used: immunoSEQ multiplex PCR; TCRdb lists only in-frame clones, some missing. Of 150,000 to 200,000 clones in the sample, roughly 79% were seen once. Turning to this clone: As yet, its antigen is unknown.

The sequence was obtained from a woman in her thirties or forties in good health and CMV-seronegative. This chain connects TRBV5-6 to TRBJ1-1, with TRBD1 as a possible D gene (5 bases). The sequenced sample consisted of PBMCs. The CDR3 DNA reads TGTGCCAGCAGCTTGTTCAGGGCCGGGCTGAACACTGAAGCTTTCTTT. Translated, it gives CASSLFRAGLNTEAFF.